The entry below gives a single TCR beta chain sequence along with its context. Measured with immunoSEQ multiplex PCR; TCRdb has only the in-frame clones, and not every one. Seen here are 60,000 or so clones, 80% to 90% observed once, and the top ten hold around 0.9%. There are 13 residues in the CDR3. V shed 6 bases and J shed 2 bases, with 10 bases lying between them. Germline V lookup: CDR1 MNHNY, CDR2 SVGAGI (reference sequence). These data originate in a study of OX40 agonist ivuxolimab in advanced cancers. Study summary: Ivuxolimab doses were 0.01, 0.1, 0.3, 1.5, 3 or 10 mg/kg every 2 weeks. Among those enrolled, mean age was approximately 62 years (range about 23 to 90) and about 81% were male. Partial responses were observed in three patients, of whom one had hepatocellular carcinoma and two had cutaneous melanoma.

The receptor's source is an adult with an advanced solid tumor such as melanoma, head and neck, liver or kidney cancer. J is TRBJ1-1 and V is TRBV6-6; D is undetermined. The starting material was CD4+ or CD8+ T cells sorted from blood, obtained in a trial of the OX40 agonist ivuxolimab. CDR3 DNA: TGTGCCAGCAGACGGTCCGCAAACACTGAAGCTTTCTTT. Encoded protein: CASRRSANTEAFF.